This passage covers 5 T cell receptor beta chains from one sample sequenced in a study of response to subunit inactivated influenza vaccine. MiXCR was run by TCRdb on the RT-PCR reads, yielding one entry per CDR3 protein. The sample records hundreds of thousands of distinct CDR3 sequences, 13% to 15% being singletons. The sample consisted of PBMCs from blood, taken less than 15 days before vaccination. These receptors originate from a man aged 50-60 years who received an inactivated influenza vaccine.

This clonotype was counted a few times. V gene TRBV3-1 combines with J gene TRBJ2-7; the match to TRBD2 covers 9 bases. The CDR3 is 14 residues long. The V segment lost 4 bases and the J segment 6 bases; nucleotides outside the gene matches: 7. Germline V CDR1 and CDR2: LGHDT, YNNKEL (reference sequence). The CDR3 sequence: CASSRRGGAREQYF. CDR3 DNA sequence: TGTGCCAGCAGCCGACGCGGGGGGGCCCGCGAGCAGTACTTC.

The V call is TRBV28, the J call TRBJ2-7; weak D call: TRBD2 (5 bases). Germline assignment: CDR1 MDHEN and CDR2 SYDVKM. The CDR3 is made up of 12 amino acids. V lost 4 bases and J 8 bases, leaving 12 bases between the germline ends. CDR3 residues: CASSSPFGKQYF. CDR3 nucleotide sequence: TGTGCCAGCAGTTCCCCCTTCGGGAAGCAGTACTTC.

In its sample, this clonotype was seen many times. The CDR3 sequence: CASSPTQGQKGTEAFF. DNA of the CDR3: TGCGCCAGCAGCCCCACCCAAGGACAAAAGGGGACTGAAGCTTTCTTT. V and J are TRBV4-1 and TRBJ1-1, with a weak D call TRBD1 (5 bases). The CDR3 covers 16 residues. The germline V gene has CDR1 MGHRA and CDR2 YSYEKL. With 4 bases removed from V and 5 bases from J, the gap between germline ends came to 20 bases.

This rearrangement joins TRBV7-2 to TRBJ1-1; TRBD1 matches at 7 bases. The germline gives CDR1 SGHTA, CDR2 FQGNSA. This CDR3 region has 13 residues. With 6 bases clipped from V and 6 bases from J, the junction kept 7 bases outside the gene matches. The CDR3 DNA follows: TGTGCCAGCAGATTGACAGGGATTCCTGAAGCTTTCTTT. Translating gives CASRLTGIPEAFF.

This clonotype was observed a handful of times. V usage is TRBV4-1 and J usage is TRBJ2-7; no definite D call. CDR1 is MGHRA, CDR2 YSYEKL, per germline. The CDR3 contains 13 residues. With 1 base removed from V and 5 bases from J, the gap between germline ends came to 9 bases. The CDR3 loop is CASSQGSRNEQYF. DNA of the CDR3: TGCGCCAGCAGCCAAGGCTCCAGGAACGAGCAGTACTTC.